This record concerns one TCR beta chain sequence. CD4+ cell separation produced CD45RA+ naive and CD45RA-negative memory subsets. The input for sorted-subset replicate PCRs was about 200 ng DNA, about 30,000 T cell genomes. Profiled with immunoSEQ multiplex PCR; TCRdb holds only in-frame clones, not every one. The sample has some 2,500,000 clones, 85% to 95% seen once; the top ten hold 0.37%. The sample belongs to a study of shared clonotypes between healthy human individuals. Study-level background: There were three CD4 naive, three CD4 memory, two CD8 naive and one CD8 memory plates per donor.

Germline loops: CDR1 MGHDK, CDR2 SYGVNS. The CDR3 is 16 residues long. V was shortened by 6 bases and J by 2 bases, with 20 bases between the two germline ends. The J gene is TRBJ2-7, the V gene TRBV25-1; D perhaps matches TRBD1 (6 bases). The sample was naive CD4+ T cells from PBMCs. The subset denotes: CD45RA+ positively selected. The source is a man aged 18 to 29 in good health. Some clones in this sample may be carry-over from other donors' samples. The CDR3 loop is CASSPELQGRTYEQYF. The CDR3 nucleotides read TGTGCCAGCAGCCCAGAATTACAGGGCCGGACCTACGAGCAGTACTTC.